This TCR beta chain was found in a study of blood T cell repertoires in COVID-19 (dated by TCRdb to 2020 to 2022). Some background on the complete study: Samples covering the acute and convalescent phases of COVID-19 were provided by collaborators in the United States, Italy and Spain. The dataset comprised deeply sampled blood TCRbeta repertoires from subjects exposed to, actively infected with, or recovered from COVID-19. Where HLA class I and class II types were available, the types were taken from metadata supplied by the sample provider, not from assay-based typing. The repertoires were released in a freely available public database meant as a resource for research on the immune response to SARS-CoV-2. The material from the prospective study consisted of cDNA or gDNA derived from T cells, B-cell-depleted T cells, or PBMCs. The samples were drawn from the first 160 participants of the ongoing ImmuneRACE study and from 950 to 1,500 subjects provided by 6 global collaborators. A de-identified subject ID, COVID-19 status, age in years and sex were almost always included in the sample metadata. The research as a whole found: The amount of clinical and demographic metadata varied by source and participant and was provided uncurated.

To note about this clone: Its antigen is not yet known. Per-base qualities were not stored, and no clone one base away is much larger.

TCRbeta CDR3 regions were amplified from genomic DNA by means of the immunoSEQ Assay, a bias-controlled multiplex PCR. In the paper's pipeline: The number of nucleated cells in each sample was estimated by amplification of reference gene primers within the assay. To quantify the absolute abundance of each unique TCRbeta CDR3 rearrangement, sequence reads were collapsed and filtered. For each sample, productive Simpson clonality was calculated by taking the square root of Simpson's diversity index across productive rearrangements. TCRdb retrieved this table from immuneACCESS and kept in-frame rearrangements only. Not all clones are present; in checked studies, unresolved V genes account for under half, and no reason is known for the remainder. V, J and clone size reflect that table, while D and trimming were determined from the DNA. The sample table lists over 200,000 clones, approximately 80% of them with a count of one. Together, the top ten hold 1.8% of the sample.

Enrolling through a virtual design, the prospective study's participants ranged in age from about 18 to 89 years and lived across 24 United States geographic areas. Cohort assignment in the prospective study relied on participant-reported clinical history from a screening survey and a study questionnaire. Recovered participants in ImmuneRACE Cohort 3 were defined by two consecutive negative NP/OP PCR tests, clearance by a healthcare professional, or resolution of symptoms. In the prospective study, whole blood, serum and a nasopharyngeal or oropharyngeal swab were collected from each participant by mobile phlebotomists. Prospective study participants could optionally give additional blood draws and questionnaires over an approximately 2-month period. Blood samples from the prospective study were shipped frozen or at room temperature prior to DNA extraction. The CDR3 runs 14 residues from the cysteine to the phenylalanine. Only the CDR3 DNA is retained, 42 bases long and in frame from the first base. Trimming at the junction amounts to 1 base on V and 7 bases on J, and the germline ends lie 8 bases apart. CDR1 and CDR2 are drawn from the germline V gene: LGHNA, YSLEER.

The sequence was collected from a man between 60 and 75 years old who had recovered from COVID-19. The chain joins TRBV4-3 to TRBJ1-6; a confident D gene designation cannot be given. Sample: PBMCs or T cells enriched from blood (not recorded which). The sequenced DNA is TGCGCCAGCAGCCAAGGACTGCTAAATTCACCCCTCCACTTT. This is translated as CASSQGLLNSPLHF.